A single sample gave rise to the 7 T cell receptor delta chains below, sequenced in a study of gammadelta T cells in human blood. TCRdb reprocessed the RT-PCR reads using CATT. Here the sample spans about 770 delta-chain clones, around half being singletons. Sequenced material: Vgamma9Vdelta2 gamma-delta T cells from infant blood. The source of these receptors is a human donor.

Worth noting for this clone: The TCRdb protein comes from a much larger clone and disagrees with this DNA's translation at residue 5, likely due to a read error; the protein given here is derived from the DNA. The chain carries TRDV2 and TRDJ2, with 10 bases matching TRDD3. CDR3 length: 18 residues. Trimming at V came to 3 bases and at J to 0 bases, leaving 9 bases not matched to a gene. Germline V gene data show CDR1 as GEAIGNYY and CDR2 as EKD. CDR3 protein: CACDALTGGSPLTAQLFF. In nucleotides, the CDR3 is TGTGCCTGTGACGCCCTTACTGGGGGATCCCCTTTGACAGCACAACTCTTCTTT.

As for this clone: A far larger clone is one nucleotide away, so this likely arose from a read error. This specimen includes other DNA sequences encoding the same CDR3. The chain carries TRDV2 and TRDJ3, with D perhaps matching TRDD3 (6 bases). V was shortened by 1 base and J by 0 bases, with 12 bases between the two germline ends. Looked up from germline, CDR1 is GEAIGNYY and CDR2 is EKD. CDR3 length: 18 residues. The CDR3 is CACDTGGYSSWDTRQMFF. The CDR3 DNA is TGTGCCTGTGACACTGGGGGTTATAGCTCCTGGGACACCCGACAGATGTTTTTC.

As to this clone: A far larger clone is off by one base, so a read error is likely. This same CDR3 is encoded by further DNA sequences in the sample. The chain links TRDV2 to TRDJ3, with TRDD3 matching over 11 bases. This CDR3 is built from 19 residues. Per the germline V gene, CDR1 is GEAIGNYY and CDR2 is EKD. CDR3 DNA: TGTGCCTGTGACGCCATGGGGGATACGAGCTCCTGGGATACCCGACAGATGTTTTTC. As protein: CACDAMGDTSSWDTRQMFF.

Regarding this clone: A read error likely explains why the TCRdb protein, taken from a much larger clone, differs from this DNA's translation at residue 13; the protein shown is translated from the DNA. The chain uses TRDV2 and TRDJ1; D is perhaps TRDD3 (5 bases). This CDR3 spans 16 amino acids. CDR1 and CDR2 from the germline V gene are GEAIGNYY and EKD. Here the CDR3 DNA reads TGTGCCTGTGACACCGCAGGGGACACTTACACCGATAGACTCATCTTT. This encodes CACDTAGDTYTDRLIF.

For this clone: The amino acid sequence in TCRdb belongs to a much larger clone and departs from this DNA's translation at residue 17, likely a sequencing read error; the sequence shown is translated from the DNA. The chain uses TRDV2 and TRDJ3; D perhaps matches TRDD3 (6 bases). CDR1 is GEAIGNYY, CDR2 EKD, per germline. The CDR3 has 19 amino acids. The chain's CDR3 is CACDTWGLRSSWDTRQKFF. CDR3 sequence (DNA): TGTGCCTGTGACACCTGGGGGCTACGGAGCTCCTGGGACACCCGACAGAAGTTTTTC.

The gene calls are TRDV2 and TRDJ1, with D possibly being TRDD3 (5 bases). Looked up from germline, CDR1 is GEAIGNYY and CDR2 is EKD. CDR3 size: 19 residues. Trimming removed 2 bases from V and 0 bases from J, with 24 bases in between. In DNA, the CDR3 is TGTGCCTGTGACAAATGGGAGGTCTCCTGGGACACTTACACCGATAAACTCATCTTT. It encodes CACDKWEVSWDTYTDKLIF.

This clone has just one count. The likely explanation is a read error, given a far larger clone one base away. Other DNA variants within this sample encode the same CDR3. The chain is built from TRDV2 and TRDJ2, with TRDD3 matching 8 bases. The CDR3 runs to 15 residues. Germline CDR1 GEAIGNYY, CDR2 EKD. CDR3 nucleotides: TGTGCCTGTGACACCGTGGGGGATTTGACAGCTCAACTCTTCTTT. Its protein is CACDTVGDLTAQLFF.